This note documents a single T cell receptor (beta chain) sequence. Measured with immunoSEQ multiplex PCR; TCRdb has only the in-frame clones, and not every one. The repertoire consists of tens of thousands of clones, with 85% to 90% occurring once and the leading ten covering roughly 5.6%. These data come from a study of blood T cell repertoires in COVID-19. V was pared by 5 bases and J by 7 bases, with 10 bases of the junction left unmatched. The CDR3 spans 15 residues. Per germline, CDR1 LNHDA and CDR2 SQIVND (reference sequence). This chain joins TRBV19 and TRBJ2-3, with TRBD1 identical over 9 bases. The sample was peripheral blood. The receptor was isolated from a man between 50 and 59 years old with active COVID-19. The CDR3 DNA reads as TGTGCCAGTAGTTCGCGACAGGGGGGAGGGAATACGCAGTATTTT. Its protein is CASSSRQGGGNTQYF.